The clone carrying this TCR beta chain came up many times. The source of the sample is a study of T cells in Graves' hyperthyroidism and ophthalmopathy. What was amplified from RNA transcripts were TCR beta CDR3 regions. The HTBI primer set drove a first-round RT-PCR of the TCR CDR3. TCRdb itself ran the multiplex PCR reads through MiXCR, one entry per CDR3 protein. The sample records around 350,000 distinct CDR3 sequences, around 14% being singletons. Blood from later-ophthalmopathy patients was taken at first hyperthyroidism diagnosis. The CDR3 contains 13 residues. Germline V gene sequence: CDR1 DFQATT, CDR2 SNEGSKA (reference sequence). The V end lost 3 bases, the J end lost 4 bases, and 12 bases lay between the germline ends.

The chain has TRBV20-1 and TRBJ2-5; unclear D gene. Sequencing used blood. This clonotype was obtained from a woman aged 18-29 years with Graves' hyperthyroidism that later progressed to Graves' ophthalmopathy. In DNA, the CDR3 is TGCAGTGCTAGGGAGAGGAAGTCAGAGACCCAGTACTTC. As protein: CSARERKSETQYF.